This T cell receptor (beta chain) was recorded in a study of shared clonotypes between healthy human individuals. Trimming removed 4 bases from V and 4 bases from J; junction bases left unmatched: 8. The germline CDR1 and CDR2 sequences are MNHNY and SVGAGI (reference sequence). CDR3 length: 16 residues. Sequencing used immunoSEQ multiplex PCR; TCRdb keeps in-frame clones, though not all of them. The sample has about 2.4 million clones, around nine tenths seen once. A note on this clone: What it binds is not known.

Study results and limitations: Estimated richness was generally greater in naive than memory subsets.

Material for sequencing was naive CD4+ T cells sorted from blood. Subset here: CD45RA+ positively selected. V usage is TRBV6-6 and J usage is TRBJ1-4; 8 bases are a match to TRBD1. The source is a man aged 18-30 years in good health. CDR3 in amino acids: CASSSPQGAINEKLFF. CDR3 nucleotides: TGTGCCAGCAGTTCTCCTCAGGGGGCAATTAATGAAAAACTGTTTTTT.